These T cell receptor beta chains were read from a single sample in a study of blood T cell repertoires in COVID-19. Measured with immunoSEQ multiplex PCR; TCRdb has only the in-frame clones, and not every one. The sample has fewer than 75,000 clones, roughly 84% seen once. The sequenced material came from peripheral blood. The receptors come from a man aged 45-65 years with active COVID-19. The CDR3 runs from the conserved cysteine through the conserved F or W.

v_call | cdr3_aa
TRBV7-8 | CASSHRLAGVETQYF
TRBV6-6 | CASTGRQGRTGSPLHF
TRBV7-2 | CASSPTTGANYGYTF
TRBV19 | CASTETSGPADTQYF
TRBV6-4 | CASSERGGSEKLFF
TRBV7-9 | CASSLGLAGDTDTQYF
TRBV5-6 | CASSLADRDTDTQYF
TRBV10-3 | CAISERKADTQYF
TRBV11-2 | CASSFFGSLAKNIQYF
TRBV19 | CASKNPRTGGEKLFF
TRBV21-1 | CASSKEKRISGQYF
TRBV9 | CASTRTEGTYQETQYF
TRBV30 | CAWSGRPNTGELFF
TRBV5-6 | CASSYTAYPNTEAFF
TRBV4-1 | CASSQRSYTDTQYF
TRBV7-9 | CASSLAGGGDYGYTF
TRBV19 | CASRGTGGLLIPEAFF
TRBV18 | CASSQLDISEQFF
TRBV5-1 | CASSLQGATGELFF
TRBV6-4 | CASSPTGENNQPQHF
TRBV4-1 | CASSQGTGGADYGYTF
TRBV19 | CASSIRTSSTGELFF
TRBV7-2 | CASSTMTSGRQFF
TRBV9 | CASSRGQIYGYTF
TRBV9 | CASSVRGSTDTQYF
TRBV5-1 | CASSPGSQDRGHYGYTF
TRBV5-1 | CASRVRQGGNTEAFF
TRBV6-6 | CASSYRGNDNEQFF
TRBV11-3 | CASSLGGVRQRLNTEAFF
TRBV24-1 | CATTGASTGELFF
TRBV27 | CASSFTGIDNEQFF
TRBV7-5 | CARSLAGLSHF
TRBV28 | CASSSFGQGALTMYGYTF
TRBV6-5 | CASQGPGELFF
TRBV7-9 | CASSIARQGSGEQYF
TRBV11-2 | CASSLRTGANYGYTF
TRBV7-3 | CASSLTGSGGYNEQFF
TRBV6-5 | CASSYSDWGRSYGYTF
TRBV4-1 | CASSQPVSSYNSPLHF
TRBV5-1 | CASSPLSGKETQYF
TRBV19 | CASINGGGHYSNQPQHF
TRBV4-1 | CASSLTGTGGMNTEAFF
TRBV4-1 | CASSQDGQGYQPQHF
TRBV5-1 | CASSLGTGDSNTGELFF
TRBV20-1 | CSASPGSTDTQYF
TRBV7-8 | CASRPSGGGYQETQYF
TRBV5-6 | CASSERQGVNTGELFF
TRBV11-3 | CASLGAGTLNEQFF
TRBV18 | CASSAGTVYTEAFF
TRBV6-5 | CAIETGSGNQPQHF
TRBV7-6 | CASSRIGSGGVETQYF
TRBV5-5 | CASSREGATNEKLFF
TRBV2 | CASSDTRLSYNEQFF
TRBV9 | CASSPRSGTVTGELFF
TRBV12-3/TRBV12-4 | CASSPDRAFGYTF
TRBV7-7 | CASSYDYRTSGRLETQYF